Listed here is a single T cell receptor beta chain. The antigen remains undetermined. The read gets to within 3 residues of the CDR3 end, and the germline J gene fills in the rest. CDR3 size: 14 residues. V gave up 8 bases and J gave up 4 bases; unmatched junction bases: 7. Germline V lookup: CDR1 MNHEY, CDR2 SVGEGT. The protocol was immunoSEQ multiplex PCR, while the TCRdb copy is restricted to in-frame clones and leaves out a portion. This table lists tens of thousands of clones. The record originates from a study of T cells in women clearing cervical HPV infection. Across the whole study: Cases were women with histologically confirmed HPV16-related CIN3 or worse, including a couple of invasive cancers.

General study points: T-cell numbers per sample were unknown and may explain richness differences. CIN3+ cases had significantly higher TCR richness than controls; evenness did not differ.

The sample consisted of blood buffy coat. The chain employs TRBV6-2 or TRBV6-3 and TRBJ1-1; 10 bases are a match to TRBD1. This clonotype was sampled from a woman between 18 and 69 years old with a cervical HPV16 infection that either progressed to CIN3+ or cleared (not recorded which). CDR3 bases read: TGTGCCAGCGACCCCGGGACAGGGGCCACTGAA. Its protein product is CASDPGTGATE. The whole CDR3 protein reads CASDPGTGATEAFF.